Presented here are 2 T cell receptor beta chains from one specimen sequenced in a study of cytomegalovirus exposure and HLA in healthy donors. Primers: 60 Vbeta forward and 13 Jbeta reverse. Sequencing was performed with immunoSEQ multiplex PCR; in TCRdb, only in-frame clones are kept and a portion is missing. The sample consists of 200,000 or so clones, approximately 81% of them appearing once. The sequencing sample was made of PBMCs. These receptors were collected from a boy aged 5-17 years in good health and CMV-seronegative.

Concerning this clone: An end of the junction does not agree with germline; a read error may underlie this. Other DNA sequences in the sample encode the same CDR3. The chain carries TRBV5-4 and TRBJ1-1; 8 positions agree with TRBD1. Germline CDR1 is SGHNT and CDR2 is YYREEE (reference sequence). CDR3 length equals 15 residues. The CDR3 is CASSCGQGGNTEAFF. The CDR3 DNA reads as TGTGCCAGCAGCTGCGGACAGGGAGGAAACACCGAAGCTTTCTTT.

The chain employs TRBV28 and TRBJ1-4; 8 bases are shared with TRBD1. V shed 5 bases, J shed 4 bases, and the junction held 3 bases outside the gene matches. Germline V gene data show CDR1 as MDHEN and CDR2 as SYDVKM. The CDR3 spans 14 residues. CDR3 amino acids: CASSDRGLNEKLFF. For the CDR3, the DNA is TGTGCCAGCAGTGACAGGGGTCTTAATGAAAAACTGTTTTTT.